Shown below are 24 T cell receptor beta chains from a single sample sequenced in a study of T cell responses to AZD1222 COVID-19 vaccine. Sequenced by immunoSEQ multiplex PCR; TCRdb stores in-frame clones only, minus some. The sample includes 57,000 or so clones, 60% to 85% of them seen just once. The material sequenced was peripheral blood, taken 28 days after the second AZD1222 dose. These receptors were obtained from an adult who received the AZD1222 COVID-19 vaccine.

V gene TRBV11-2 combines with J gene TRBJ1-1; 8 bases are shared with TRBD1. Unmatched junction bases numbered 1, after V lost 0 bases and J lost 1 base. The germline CDR1 and CDR2 sequences are SGHAT and FQNNGV. The CDR3 is made up of 15 amino acids. Written as DNA, the CDR3 is TGTGCCAGCAGCTTAGAGACAGGGGAGAACACTGAAGCTTTCTTT. It encodes CASSLETGENTEAFF.

This clone has more than one count but fewer than ten. This chain uses TRBV19 with TRBJ1-4; 7 bases agree with TRBD1. The CDR3 runs to 17 residues. CDR1 and CDR2 from the germline V gene are LNHDA and SQIVND (reference sequence). The trim removed 4 bases at V and 5 bases at J, leaving 13 bases unmatched. CDR3 residues: CASSTGQEFPGNEKLFF. CDR3 bases: TGTGCCAGTAGTACCGGACAGGAATTTCCTGGGAATGAAAAACTGTTTTTT. Combining the CDR3 with reference TRBV19 and TRBJ1-4 gives the whole variable domain DGGITQSPKYLFRKEGQNVTLSCEQNLNHDAMYWYRQDPGQGLRLIYYSQIVNDFQKGDIAEGYSVSREKKESFPLTVTSAQKNPTAFYLCASSTGQEFPGNEKLFFGSGTQLSVL.

The chain recombines TRBV5-1 with TRBJ2-7, with 7 bases that match TRBD1. Per the germline V gene, CDR1 is SGHRS and CDR2 is YFSETQ. Losses at the gene ends were 1 base for V and 7 bases for J; bases not matched to a gene: 11. CDR3 length: 15 amino acids. CDR3 region: CASSLTNRGPGEQYF. For the CDR3, the DNA is TGCGCCAGCAGCTTGACCAACAGGGGCCCGGGAGAGCAGTACTTC.

The gene calls are TRBV4-2 and TRBJ2-3; 11 bases align to TRBD2. Per the germline V gene, CDR1 is LGHNA and CDR2 is YNFKEQ. The CDR3 consists of 16 residues. V trimming: 1 base; J trimming: 1 base; junction bases outside the gene matches: 1. The CDR3 is CASSQVTSGGTDTQYF. CDR3 bases: TGTGCCAGCAGCCAAGTGACTAGCGGGGGCACAGATACGCAGTATTTT.

This rearrangement joins TRBV28 to TRBJ1-4; 8 bases match TRBD1. Per germline, CDR1 MDHEN and CDR2 SYDVKM. This CDR3 is 15 amino acids long. V lost 6 bases and J lost 3; bases outside the gene matches: 6. The CDR3 here is CASRPQGGPNEKLFF. CDR3 bases: TGTGCCAGCAGACCACAGGGGGGCCCTAATGAAAAACTGTTTTTT. Based on the CDR3 plus reference TRBV28 and TRBJ1-4, the full variable domain is DVKVTQSSRYLVKRTGEKVFLECVQDMDHENMFWYRQDPGLGLRLIYFSYDVKMKEKGDIPEGYSVSREKKERFSLILESASTNQTSMYLCASRPQGGPNEKLFFGSGTQLSVL.

CDR3 residues: CASSREISSTDTQYF. For the CDR3, the DNA is TGTGCCAGCTCCCGAGAGATTTCTAGCACAGATACGCAGTATTTT. The genes are TRBV18 and TRBJ2-3; no clear D. CDR3 length equals 15 residues. CDR1 and CDR2 from the germline V gene are KGHSH and LQKENI. V was clipped by 6 bases and J by 0 bases, with 13 bases between them.

J is TRBJ2-2 and V is TRBV10-3; possibly TRBD1 or TRBD2 for D (6 bases each). Trimming left V 0 bases short and J 4 bases short, with 12 bases between. The CDR3 contains 16 residues. CDR1 and CDR2 (germline): ENHRY, SYGVKD. The CDR3 reads CAISESRGGATGELFF. In nucleotides, the CDR3 is TGTGCCATCAGTGAGTCCAGGGGAGGAGCCACCGGGGAGCTGTTTTTT.

This clone was detected only once. The gene calls are TRBV29-1 and TRBJ2-7; the match to TRBD1 covers 10 bases. The CDR3 totals 14 residues. With 4 bases clipped from V and 6 bases from J, the junction kept 9 bases outside the gene matches. In germline, CDR1 is SQVTM, CDR2 ANQGSEA. CDR3 in amino acids: CSVVGQGGSGEQYF. CDR3 DNA: TGCAGCGTTGTAGGACAGGGGGGCTCCGGCGAGCAGTACTTC.

This chain links TRBV3-1 (or the pseudogene TRBV3-2) with TRBJ1-1; D not resolved. V lost 2 bases, J lost 4 bases, and 8 bases lay in between. Germline CDR1 LGHDT, CDR2 YNNKEL (reference sequence). This CDR3 contains 13 residues. Written as DNA, the CDR3 is TGTGCCAGCAGCCAAAGAGGGAGCACTGAAGCTTTCTTT. It is translated as CASSQRGSTEAFF.

The chain recombines TRBV19 with TRBJ1-1; D might be TRBD1 (5 bases). This CDR3 is built from 14 residues. Per the germline V gene, CDR1 is LNHDA and CDR2 is SQIVND (reference sequence). V dropped 1 base and J dropped 4 bases, with 10 bases sitting between them. The CDR3 sequence is CASSIVAGSTEAFF. The CDR3 bases are TGTGCCAGTAGTATAGTAGCAGGGAGCACTGAAGCTTTCTTT.

This rearrangement joins TRBV11-2 to TRBJ1-5; 7 nucleotides align to TRBD1. Germline V gene sequence: CDR1 SGHAT, CDR2 FQNNGV. The V segment lost 5 bases and the J segment 6 bases; nucleotides outside the gene matches: 10. The length of the CDR3 is 15 residues. The CDR3 sequence: CASSPQGVSGQPQHF. CDR3 sequence (DNA): TGTGCCAGCAGCCCGCAGGGGGTGTCGGGTCAGCCCCAGCATTTT.

The V call is TRBV11-3, the J call TRBJ2-5; D ambiguous. The CDR3 loop spans 11 amino acids. CDR1 is SGHNT and CDR2 is YENEEA in the germline V gene. V shed 8 bases and J shed 2 bases, with 6 bases lying between them. In DNA, the CDR3 is TGTGCCAGCCAAACACAAGAGACCCAGTACTTC. This translates into CASQTQETQYF.

This chain joins TRBV28 and TRBJ2-3; 9 nucleotides agree with TRBD2. V was clipped by 5 bases and J by 5 bases; unmatched bases: 11. The CDR3 sequence is 16 residues long. The germline CDR1 and CDR2 sequences are MDHEN and SYDVKM. The CDR3 DNA reads as TGTGCCAGCAGTGCTCCTGACTATAGCGGGGGAGATACGCAGTATTTT. Protein: CASSAPDYSGGDTQYF.

This clone was recorded a few times. CDR3 DNA sequence: TGTGCCAGCAGCTTAGATGGGCATCAGCCCCAGCATTTT. It encodes CASSLDGHQPQHF. The V call is TRBV7-9, the J call TRBJ1-5, with D unclear. The germline V and J ends were trimmed by 1 base and 5 bases, with 6 bases remaining between them. Germline values: CDR1 SEHNR, CDR2 FQNEAQ (reference sequence). CDR3 size: 13 residues.

The CDR3 loop reads CASSLGGDRYNEQFF. The CDR3 coding sequence is TGCGCCAGCAGCTTGGGTGGTGACAGGTACAATGAGCAGTTCTTC. This rearrangement joins TRBV5-1 to TRBJ2-1; TRBD1 might be the D (6 bases). Germline CDR1 SGHRS, CDR2 YFSETQ. Trimming shortened V by 0 bases and J by 4 bases, and 11 bases separated the two germline ends. CDR3 length: 15 residues.

The V gene is TRBV12-3 or TRBV12-4, the J gene TRBJ1-6, with D unclear. This CDR3 contains 11 residues. V gave up 5 bases and J gave up 10 bases, with 6 bases separating them. This CDR3 reads CASSNRSPLHF. Written as DNA, the CDR3 is TGTGCCAGCAGTAATCGGTCACCCCTCCACTTT.

This clone showed up just once. This chain uses TRBV7-9 with TRBJ1-1, with no clear D. V lost 1 base, J lost 4 bases, and 1 base lay in between. The CDR3 runs to 11 residues. Per the germline V gene, CDR1 is SEHNR and CDR2 is FQNEAQ (reference sequence). CDR3 amino acids: CASSLGTEAFF. As DNA, the CDR3 is TGTGCCAGCAGCTTAGGCACTGAAGCTTTCTTT. Combining the CDR3 with reference TRBV7-9 and TRBJ1-1 gives the whole variable domain DTGVSQNPRHKITKRGQNVTFRCDPISEHNRLYWYRQTLGQGPEFLTYFQNEAQLEKSRLLSDRFSAERPKGSFSTLEIQRTEQGDSAMYLCASSLGTEAFFGQGTRLTVV.

The chain uses TRBV15 and TRBJ2-1; 16 bases align to TRBD2. Trimming cost V 1 base and J 9 bases; bases outside gene matches: 9. The CDR3 is made up of 18 amino acids. CDR1 LNHNV and CDR2 YYDKDF come from the germline V gene (reference sequence). The CDR3 protein is CATSRGLMGLAGGPEQFF. CDR3 DNA sequence: TGTGCCACCAGCAGAGGATTGATGGGACTAGCGGGGGGGCCTGAGCAGTTCTTC.

The chain links TRBV11-3 to TRBJ2-2; 9 positions agree with TRBD2. This CDR3 is built from 15 residues. J gave up 6 bases and V 2 bases, and 4 bases lay outside the gene matches. The germline CDR1 and CDR2 sequences are SGHNT and YENEEA. CDR3 residues: CASSLMRGGAGELFF. The CDR3 DNA reads TGTGCCAGCAGCTTAATGCGGGGGGGCGCCGGGGAGCTGTTTTTT.

V gene TRBV5-1 combines with J gene TRBJ1-6; 10 bases are a match to TRBD1. In germline, CDR1 is SGHRS, CDR2 YFSETQ. This CDR3 region has 14 residues. Trimming removed 4 bases from V and 8 bases from J; junction bases left unmatched: 3. The CDR3 spells CASSTGQGDSPLHF. The CDR3 coding sequence is TGCGCCAGCAGCACCGGACAGGGGGATTCACCCCTCCACTTT.

The V call is TRBV28, the J call TRBJ2-5, with 8 bases fitting TRBD2. Germline trimming cut 8 bases from V and 5 bases from J; bases unmatched to any gene: 7. CDR3 length: 13 residues. Germline CDR1 reads MDHEN; CDR2 reads SYDVKM. The CDR3 protein is CASRGGQWETQYF. In nucleotides, the CDR3 is TGTGCCAGCCGGGGGGGCCAGTGGGAGACCCAGTACTTC.

The chain combines TRBV5-1 with TRBJ1-4, with TRBD1 matching over 12 bases. The V gene's germline CDR1 is SGHRS and CDR2 YFSETQ. V shed 5 bases, J shed 5 bases, and the junction held 7 bases outside the gene matches. The CDR3 consists of 16 residues. CDR3 residues: CASSPGTGGENEKLFF. As DNA, the CDR3 is TGCGCCAGCAGTCCCGGGACAGGGGGCGAGAATGAAAAACTGTTTTTT.

This chain joins TRBV7-3 and TRBJ2-1; TRBD1 matches 10 bases. J gave up 5 bases and V 5 bases, and 9 bases lay outside the gene matches. The V gene's germline CDR1 is SGHTA and CDR2 FQGTGA. The CDR3 covers 16 residues. In DNA, the CDR3 is TGTGCCAGCAGCCTCTGGCCTGGGACAGGGGACAATGAGCAGTTCTTC. Protein sequence: CASSLWPGTGDNEQFF.

This clone was observed a single time. The rearrangement joins TRBV10-3 to TRBJ2-2; 8 bases align to TRBD2. Germline V gives CDR1 ENHRY, CDR2 SYGVKD. J lost 3 bases, V lost 2 bases, and 5 bases had no gene match. This CDR3 is built from 16 residues. In nucleotides, the CDR3 is TGTGCCATCAGTGAGCGGGGGGGCGCGGACACCGGGGAGCTGTTTTTT. This translates into CAISERGGADTGELFF.